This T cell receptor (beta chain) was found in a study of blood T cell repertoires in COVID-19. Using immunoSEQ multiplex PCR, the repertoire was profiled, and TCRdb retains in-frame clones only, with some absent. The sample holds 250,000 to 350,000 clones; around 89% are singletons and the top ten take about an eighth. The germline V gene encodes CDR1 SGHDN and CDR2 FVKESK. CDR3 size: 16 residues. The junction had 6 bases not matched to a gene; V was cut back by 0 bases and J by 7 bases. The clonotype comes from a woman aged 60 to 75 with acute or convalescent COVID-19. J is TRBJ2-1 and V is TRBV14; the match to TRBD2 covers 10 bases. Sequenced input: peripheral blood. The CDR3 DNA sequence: TGTGCCAGCAGCCAAGAGAGCGGGGGGGCCTGGAATGAGCAGTTCTTC. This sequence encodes CASSQESGGAWNEQFF.